The entry that follows covers one T cell receptor beta chain sequence. This entry is derived from a study of CD8 T cells in Susac syndrome. RNA, at about 0.5 to 1 ug, was reverse transcribed with random hexamers. Across 54 Vbeta and 13 Jbeta, TCR beta CDR3 was amplified with immunoSEQ multiplex PCR. A single record per CDR3 protein comes from TCRdb applying MiXCR to the immunoSEQ multiplex PCR reads. This table has roughly 150,000 distinct CDR3 sequences, about 95% appearing once. Specimen: CD4+ T cells from PBMCs. The TCR comes from a human donor with Susac syndrome.

The CDR3 bases are TGTGCCAGCAGTTCAGGGACAGCCGATTCCTACGAGCAGTACTTC. It translates to CASSSGTADSYEQYF. The gene calls are TRBV7-9 and TRBJ2-7, with 7 nucleotides matching TRBD1. Looked up from germline, CDR1 is SEHNR and CDR2 is FQNEAQ (reference sequence). This CDR3 comprises 15 residues. Trimming cost V 6 bases and J 1 base; bases outside gene matches: 9.